These T cell receptor beta chains were read from a single sample in a study of technical replicates of blood from a handful of donors. Assay used: immunoSEQ multiplex PCR; TCRdb lists only in-frame clones, some missing. The sample lists approximately 41,000 clones, around 96% occurring once. The sequenced sample consisted of T cells isolated from PBMCs. All receptors derive from a human donor in good health. The CDR3 runs from the conserved cysteine through the conserved F or W. Fields, in order: clone size, J gene, D gene, V gene, CDR3 DNA, CDR3 protein. The D gene is left open where the match is weak. Size values are once, few and many counts, or a class for expanded clones, and some rows have none.

-,TRBJ1-2,-,TRBV28,TGTGCCACTCTAAAGGTTGACTCCTATGGCTACACCTTC,CATLKVDSYGYTF
-,TRBJ2-3,TRBD2,TRBV19,TGTGCCAGTAGCACCACCGCGGGGGGCACAGATACGCAGTATTTT,CASSTTAGGTDTQYF
-,TRBJ2-7,TRBD2,TRBV5-1,TGCGCCAGCCAGGACGGGACTAGCGGGAACGAGCAGTACTTC,CASQDGTSGNEQYF
once,TRBJ2-7,TRBD2,TRBV4-1,TGCGCCAGCAGCCAAGATCGGGGACTAGCGGGTAGAACCTCCTACGAGCAGTACTTC,CASSQDRGLAGRTSYEQYF
-,TRBJ2-7,-,TRBV7-2,TGTGCCAGCAGCTTAGTTTTTGCCAGCTCCTACGAGCAGTACTTC,CASSLVFASSYEQYF
-,TRBJ2-1,-,TRBV11-2,TGTGCCAGCAACAGGGTAGAGAATGAGCAGTTCTTC,CASNRVENEQFF
once,TRBJ2-5,TRBD2,TRBV5-1,TGCGCCAGCAGCTTTAAGCGGGAGATTGCGTCAGAGACCCAGTACTTC,CASSFKREIASETQYF
-,TRBJ1-5,-,TRBV6-1,TGTGCCAGCAGTGAGGGGGGAGATCAGCCCCAGCATTTT,CASSEGGDQPQHF
-,TRBJ2-7,-,TRBV20-1,TGCAGTGCTAGTTCGGTAAACGAGCAGTACTTC,CSASSVNEQYF
-,TRBJ1-2,-,TRBV2,TGTGCCAGCAGTGAATTTTTAACAGATACTAACTATGGCTACACCTTC,CASSEFLTDTNYGYTF
-,TRBJ1-1,-,TRBV6-5,TGTGCCAGCAGTTACACGGGACTGTTCAACACTGAAGCTTTCTTT,CASSYTGLFNTEAFF
-,TRBJ1-1,-,TRBV5-8,TGTGCCAGCAGCTTTTTATACACTGAAGCTTTCTTT,CASSFLYTEAFF
-,TRBJ2-1,-,TRBV4-2,TGTGCCAGCAGCCCTATAGAGGGCGGGGACTCCTACAATGAGCAGTTCTTC,CASSPIEGGDSYNEQFF
-,TRBJ1-5,TRBD1,TRBV28,TGTGCCAGCAGGTGGGACAGGGGCAAGCCCCAGCATTTT,CASRWDRGKPQHF
-,TRBJ2-1,-,TRBV5-1,TGCGCCAGCAGAGCTTACAATGAGCAGTTCTTC,CASRAYNEQFF
-,TRBJ1-2,-,TRBV2,TGTGCCAGCAGTGGACAGGCCAACTATGGCTACACCTTC,CASSGQANYGYTF
once,TRBJ2-7,-,TRBV4-1,TGCGCCAGCAGCCAAGTCTTCTCTTTGCTAGCGTCTAGCTCCTACGAGCAGTACTTC,CASSQVFSLLASSSYEQYF
-,TRBJ2-3,TRBD2,TRBV30,TGTGCCTGGAGTGCCTTAGCGGGAGGACGCACAGATACGCAGTATTTT,CAWSALAGGRTDTQYF
-,TRBJ2-3,-,TRBV6-1,TGTGCCAGCAGTGAAGATGAGGCTACTAGCACAGATACGCAGTATTTT,CASSEDEATSTDTQYF
-,TRBJ1-1,-,TRBV7-3,TGTGCCAGCAGCGCCGGGGGGGGTGCGACTGAAGCTTTCTTT,CASSAGGGATEAFF
once,TRBJ2-7,TRBD2,TRBV11-3,TGTGCCAGCAGCCTCCGGACTAGCGGGATCCTCTCCTACGAGCAGTACTTC,CASSLRTSGILSYEQYF
-,TRBJ1-1,TRBD1,TRBV27,TGTGCCAGCAGTTTATCAAGGTCGGGGGTCGAAAGACAGGGAATGAACACTGAAGCTTTCTTT,CASSLSRSGVERQGMNTEAFF
-,TRBJ2-5,-,TRBV5-6,TGTGCCAGCAGCTCGATGGGGGGAGAAGAGACCCAGTACTTC,CASSSMGGEETQYF
-,TRBJ1-1,-,TRBV18,TGTGCCAGCTCCCAATCAGGGGATGTAGCTGAAGCTTTCTTT,CASSQSGDVAEAFF
-,TRBJ1-5,-,TRBV5-1,TGCGCCAGCAGCTTGTTAGGGGCTCAGCCCCAGCATTTT,CASSLLGAQPQHF
-,TRBJ1-2,TRBD1,TRBV30,TGTGCTTTTTCCCAGGACAGGAACTATGGCTACACCTTC,CAFSQDRNYGYTF
-,TRBJ2-7,TRBD2,TRBV5-6,TGTGCCAGCAGCTTCAATGGGCGGGAGGAAGACTACGAGCAGTACTTC,CASSFNGREEDYEQYF
-,TRBJ1-2,-,TRBV6-1,TGTGCCAGCAACGATCCGGGGTCTAACTATGGCTACACCTTC,CASNDPGSNYGYTF
-,TRBJ1-2,-,TRBV6-5,TGTGCCAGCAGTTACGAAGGGGTAGGAGGCTACACCTTC,CASSYEGVGGYTF
-,TRBJ2-7,-,TRBV7-9,TGTGCCAGCAGCTTAGTAGGGGGTTCCTACGAGCAGTACTTC,CASSLVGGSYEQYF
-,TRBJ1-5,-,TRBV4-3,TGCGCCAGCAGCCAAGAGGGGGGGGTCAATCAGCCCCAGCATTTT,CASSQEGGVNQPQHF
-,TRBJ2-5,TRBD1,TRBV28,TGTGCCAGCACCCCTAACAGGGGGCAACAGACCCAGTACTTC,CASTPNRGQQTQYF
-,TRBJ2-7,TRBD2,TRBV28,TGTGCCAGCAGTTTTCTGAGTTGGCGGGAGACCCACGAGCAGTACTTC,CASSFLSWRETHEQYF
-,TRBJ2-1,TRBD1,TRBV28,TGTGCCAGCAGTTTATGGAAAGGGGGCGCATACAATGAGCAGTTCTTC,CASSLWKGGAYNEQFF
-,TRBJ2-2,-,TRBV5-8,TGTGCCAGCAGCGCCGCCTTTAGGGCGGACGGGAGAGGAACCGGGGAGCTGTTTTTT,CASSAAFRADGRGTGELFF
-,TRBJ1-1,-,TRBV7-3,-,CASSWGQGSETFF
-,TRBJ1-2,-,TRBV29-1,TGCAGCTTGGGGGTCGTGGGGGCCGACCTTTTATATGGCTACACCTTC,CSLGVVGADLLYGYTF